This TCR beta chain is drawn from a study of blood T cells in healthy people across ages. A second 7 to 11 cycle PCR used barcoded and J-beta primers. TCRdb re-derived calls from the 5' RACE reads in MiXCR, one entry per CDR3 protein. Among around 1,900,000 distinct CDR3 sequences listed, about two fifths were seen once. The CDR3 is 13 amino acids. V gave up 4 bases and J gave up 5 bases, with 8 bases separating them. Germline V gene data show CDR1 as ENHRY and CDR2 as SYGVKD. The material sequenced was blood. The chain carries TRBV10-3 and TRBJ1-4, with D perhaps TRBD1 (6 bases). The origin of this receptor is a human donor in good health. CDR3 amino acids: CAISGQGNEKLFF. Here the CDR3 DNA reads TGTGCCATCAGTGGCCAGGGGAATGAAAAACTGTTTTTT.